The 26 T cell receptor beta chains below all came from one sample that was sequenced in a study of shared clonotypes between healthy human individuals. Data came from immunoSEQ multiplex PCR; TCRdb stores just in-frame clones and leaves some out. This sample has over 850,000 clones; roughly 74% occur once, and the top ten carry more than 0.55%. The material sequenced was memory CD4+ T cells from PBMCs. Documented subset: CD45RA-negative fraction. Source of these receptors: a man in his late teens or twenties in good health. Some clones in this sample may be carry-over from other donors' samples.

This chain connects TRBV5-1 to TRBJ2-3; 7 bases match TRBD2. Per germline, CDR1 SGHRS and CDR2 YFSETQ. The J segment lost 9 bases and the V segment lost 5 bases, leaving 12 bases of the junction unmatched. This CDR3 is 14 amino acids long. DNA for the CDR3: TGCGCCAGCAGACCCGGGACTATCCAAGGCACGCAGTATTTT. Translating gives CASRPGTIQGTQYF.

This clone has more than one count but fewer than ten. The chain uses TRBV2 and TRBJ2-7; maybe TRBD2 (6 bases). The CDR3 is 12 residues long. Trimming took off 5 bases at V and 6 bases at J, with 11 bases between the two ends. CDR1 and CDR2 from the germline V gene are SNHLY and FYNNEI. CDR3 coding DNA: TGTGCCAGCAGTTATCAGGGAGGCGAGCAGTACTTC. It encodes CASSYQGGEQYF.

With regard to this clone: At the DNA level, this CDR3 is encoded by other sequences in the same sample as well. The chain uses TRBV5-1 and TRBJ2-1; D uncertain. V was cut by 0 bases and J by 0 bases, with 7 bases left in between. Germline V gene sequence: CDR1 SGHRS, CDR2 YFSETQ. CDR3 length equals 15 residues. The CDR3 spells CASSLGVSSYNEQFF. CDR3 nucleotides: TGCGCCAGCAGCTTGGGCGTGAGCTCCTACAATGAGCAGTTCTTC. Supplemented by reference TRBV5-1 and TRBJ2-1, the full variable domain reads KAGVTQTPRYLIKTRGQQVTLSCSPISGHRSVSWYQQTPGQGLQFLFEYFSETQRNKGNFPGRFSGRQFSNSRSEMNVSTLELGDSALYLCASSLGVSSYNEQFFGPGTRLTVL.

The genes are TRBV5-1 and TRBJ2-1, with TRBD2 as a possible D gene (6 bases). CDR1 and CDR2 (germline): SGHRS, YFSETQ. This CDR3 region has 15 residues. The ends were cut back, 3 bases at V and 9 bases at J, with 19 bases in the middle. Written as DNA, the CDR3 is TGCGCCAGCAGCTCGGCTCCCGGGACGGAGGGTGAGCAGTTCTTC. This sequence encodes CASSSAPGTEGEQFF.

This chain joins TRBV28 and TRBJ1-1; the D is unclear. CDR3 length: 11 residues. The V gene lost 10 bases and the J gene lost 8 bases, with 14 bases spanning the gap. Germline V gene sequence: CDR1 MDHEN, CDR2 SYDVKM. The CDR3 coding sequence is TGTGCCACCAAGTTAATCAAGGAAGCTTTCTTT. The encoded protein is CATKLIKEAFF.

The chain is built from TRBV5-1 and TRBJ2-7; 9 bases are a match to TRBD1. Germline CDR1 reads SGHRS; CDR2 reads YFSETQ. The CDR3 loop spans 14 amino acids. After removal of 2 bases from V and 1 base from J, the junction contained 1 base not matched to a gene. As DNA, the CDR3 is TGCGCCAGCAGCTTCGGGACAGGGTCCTACGAGCAGTACTTC. Translated: CASSFGTGSYEQYF.

This clone was seen only a few times. V is TRBV4-2 and J is TRBJ1-2; 7 bases agree with TRBD1. Unmatched junction bases numbered 3, after V lost 0 bases and J lost 8 bases. The V gene's germline CDR1 is LGHNA and CDR2 YNFKEQ. CDR3 size: 13 residues. This chain's CDR3 is CASSQERTGGYTF. The DNA for the CDR3 is TGTGCCAGCAGCCAAGAGAGGACAGGCGGCTACACCTTC.

This clone has just one count. The chain joins TRBV6-5 to TRBJ2-7, with a weak D call TRBD2 (5 bases). CDR1 and CDR2 from the germline V gene are MNHEY and SVGAGI. The CDR3 is 13 residues long. The ends were cut back, 4 bases at V and 2 bases at J, with 9 bases in the middle. CDR3 nucleotide sequence: TGTGCCAGCAGTTCCTCCGGGACCTACGAGCAGTACTTC. As protein: CASSSSGTYEQYF.

This rearrangement joins TRBV7-2 to TRBJ1-2; TRBD1 is a possible D gene (5 bases). The V gene's germline CDR1 is SGHTA and CDR2 FQGNSA. V gave up 5 bases and J gave up 6 bases, with 16 bases separating them. CDR3 length: 14 residues. The CDR3 DNA sequence: TGTGCCAGCAGCCTTTTGACAGAAACACATGGCTACACCTTC. It yields the protein CASSLLTETHGYTF.

This chain connects TRBV11-2 to TRBJ2-1; tentative D call: TRBD2 (5 bases). Germline V gives CDR1 SGHAT, CDR2 FQNNGV. There are 11 residues in the CDR3. V lost 3 bases and J lost 11, with 8 bases in between. In nucleotides, the CDR3 is TGTGCCAGCAGCTTTCGGGATCAGCAGTTCTTC. Translation: CASSFRDQQFF.

The CDR3 loop reads CASSVDQGHEQYF. In DNA, the CDR3 is TGTGCCAGCAGCGTAGACCAGGGCCACGAGCAGTACTTC. This chain links TRBV9 with TRBJ2-7, with a possible D match to TRBD1 (5 bases). V was pared by 0 bases and J by 5 bases, with 9 bases between. CDR3 length equals 13 residues. The germline V gene encodes CDR1 SGDLS and CDR2 YYNGEE. The variable domain in full, completed from reference TRBV9 and TRBJ2-7, reads DSGVTQTPKHLITATGQRVTLRCSPRSGDLSVYWYQQSLDQGLQFLIQYYNGEERAKGNILERFSAQQFPDLHSELNLSSLELGDSALYFCASSVDQGHEQYFGPGTRLTVT.

V is TRBV6-6 and J is TRBJ2-7; possible D gene TRBD1, 5 bases. Germline V gene sequence: CDR1 MNHNY, CDR2 SVGAGI (reference sequence). V dropped 7 bases and J dropped 0 bases, with 16 bases sitting between them. The CDR3 runs 15 residues. CDR3 DNA sequence: TGTGCCAGCATGCCAGCCTCGACAGCCTCCTACGAGCAGTACTTC. Translation: CASMPASTASYEQYF.

The chain has TRBV4-1 and TRBJ2-7, with D perhaps matching TRBD2 (6 bases). Trimming took off 5 bases at V and 1 base at J, with 9 bases between the two ends. The CDR3 is made up of 13 amino acids. Germline-derived CDR1 and CDR2 are MGHRA and YSYEKL. For the CDR3, the DNA is TGCGCCAGCAGCGTGGCGGGATCCTACGAGCAGTACTTC. Amino acids: CASSVAGSYEQYF.

With respect to this clone: A much larger clone lies a single base off, so this may be a read error. The chain joins TRBV7-2 to TRBJ1-1; D remains unclear. V was shortened by 5 bases and J by 1 base, with 8 bases between the two germline ends. Looked up from germline, CDR1 is SGHTA and CDR2 is FQGNSA. The CDR3 loop spans 13 amino acids. This CDR3 is CASSQQQNTEAFF. The CDR3 nucleotides are TGTGCCAGCAGCCAACAGCAGAACACTGAAGCTTTCTTT.

The rearrangement joins TRBV7-2 to TRBJ1-4; D is undetermined. V lost 5 bases, J lost 4 bases, and 11 bases lay in between. There are 14 residues in the CDR3. Germline V lookup: CDR1 SGHTA, CDR2 FQGNSA. In DNA form, the CDR3 reads TGTGCCAGCAGCCGGGCCCCTGGTAATGAAAAACTGTTTTTT. Translating gives CASSRAPGNEKLFF.

As to this clone: With a much larger clone just one base away, this may be a read error. The chain joins TRBV7-9 to TRBJ1-1; tentative D call: TRBD1 (6 bases). Germline values: CDR1 SEHNR, CDR2 FQNEAQ (reference sequence). This CDR3 comprises 13 residues. CDR3 nucleotide sequence: TGTGCCAGCAGCTTAACGGCGGGGGGCGTCGCTCTCTTT. Translating it yields CASSLTAGGVALF.

In regard to this clone: The same CDR3 can be traced to other DNA sequences in this sample. The V call is TRBV6-5, the J call TRBJ2-1; possible D gene TRBD2, 5 bases. Germline CDR1 and CDR2: MNHEY and SVGAGI. Deletions cut 0 bases from V and 2 bases from J, with 8 bases between. This CDR3 spans 15 amino acids. In DNA, the CDR3 is TGTGCCAGCAGTTACTCGGGAGTAACCTACAATGAGCAGTTCTTC. It yields the protein CASSYSGVTYNEQFF.

This clone showed up just once. The J gene is TRBJ1-1, the V gene TRBV7-8, with D unresolved. Per the germline V gene, CDR1 is SGHVS and CDR2 is FQNEAQ. The CDR3 spans 13 residues. Trimming left V 5 bases short and J 2 bases short, with 9 bases between. The CDR3 sequence: CASSVSHNTEAFF. The CDR3 nucleotides read TGTGCCAGCAGCGTATCCCATAACACTGAAGCTTTCTTT. Full variable domain (remainder filled in from reference TRBV7-8 and TRBJ1-1): GAGVSQSPRYKVAKRGQDVALRCDPISGHVSLFWYQQALGQGPEFLTYFQNEAQLDKSGLPSDRFFAERPEGSVSTLKIQRTQQEDSAVYLCASSVSHNTEAFFGQGTRLTVV.

The V call is TRBV7-2, the J call TRBJ2-1, with D possibly TRBD2 on 6 matching bases. The CDR3 consists of 14 residues. Trimming removed 5 bases from V and 12 bases from J, with 20 bases in between. The germline gives CDR1 SGHTA, CDR2 FQGNSA. The CDR3 DNA follows: TGTGCCAGCAGCCCGAAGGCCACCCCTAGCGCGCAGTTCTTC. Its translation: CASSPKATPSAQFF.

The chain employs TRBV4-1 and TRBJ1-2; D is ambiguous. In germline, CDR1 is MGHRA, CDR2 YSYEKL. The CDR3 consists of 15 residues. V was pared by 2 bases and J by 2 bases, with 12 bases between. DNA for the CDR3: TGCGCCAGCAGCCAACAGGCCTCCTTAAACTATGGCTACACCTTC. Protein: CASSQQASLNYGYTF.

The chain carries TRBV4-1 and TRBJ2-5; unclear D gene. This CDR3 comprises 13 residues. The germline gives CDR1 MGHRA, CDR2 YSYEKL. V lost 3 bases and J 5 bases, leaving 10 bases between the germline ends. CDR3 region: CASSQHLEETQYF. CDR3 nucleotides: TGCGCCAGCAGCCAGCACCTGGAGGAGACCCAGTACTTC.

J is TRBJ2-7 and V is TRBV28, with D perhaps matching TRBD2 (6 bases). The CDR3 is 15 residues long. V was shortened by 4 bases and J by 6 bases, with 19 bases between the two germline ends. Germline CDR1 reads MDHEN; CDR2 reads SYDVKM. The CDR3 region has the DNA TGTGCCAGCAGTTCCCCGGGGACTTACCACTTCGAGCAGTACTTC. It yields the protein CASSSPGTYHFEQYF.

V gene TRBV7-9 combines with J gene TRBJ1-1; no firm D call. Trimming removed 6 bases from V and 2 bases from J, with 10 bases in between. Germline CDR1 and CDR2: SEHNR and FQNEAQ (reference sequence). The length of the CDR3 is 13 residues. CDR3 sequence: CASRRTVNTEAFF. CDR3 in DNA: TGTGCCAGCAGGAGGACCGTAAACACTGAAGCTTTCTTT.

The sample holds many counts of this clone. This chain's CDR3 is CSVGGTGKTRGYNEQFF. The CDR3 DNA reads as TGCAGCGTCGGTGGGACAGGAAAAACTAGGGGCTACAATGAGCAGTTCTTC. The chain is built from TRBV29-1 and TRBJ2-1; 8 nucleotides match TRBD1. This CDR3 has 17 residues. V trimming: 6 bases; J trimming: 3 bases; junction bases outside the gene matches: 16. Germline CDR1 reads SQVTM; CDR2 reads ANQGSEA.

Only a few counts were recorded for this clone. The sample holds other DNA sequences that translate to the same CDR3. This rearrangement joins TRBV20-1 to TRBJ1-1; D gene uncertain. This CDR3 comprises 11 residues. Looked up from germline, CDR1 is DFQATT and CDR2 is SNEGSKA (reference sequence). V lost 3 bases to trimming and J lost 2 bases, with 4 bases between them. The CDR3 DNA reads as TGCAGTGCTAGCCGTAACACTGAAGCTTTCTTT. It specifies CSASRNTEAFF.

Here the CDR3 DNA reads TGTGCCAGCAGCGCCATATGGGGGGTTAATAGGGAAGGTGAAAAACTGTTTTTT. Translating it yields CASSAIWGVNREGEKLFF. The chain combines TRBV7-9 with TRBJ1-4; possibly TRBD1 for D (5 bases). Per the germline V gene, CDR1 is SEHNR and CDR2 is FQNEAQ (reference sequence). The CDR3 has 18 residues. V lost 5 bases and J 7 bases, leaving 26 bases between the germline ends.